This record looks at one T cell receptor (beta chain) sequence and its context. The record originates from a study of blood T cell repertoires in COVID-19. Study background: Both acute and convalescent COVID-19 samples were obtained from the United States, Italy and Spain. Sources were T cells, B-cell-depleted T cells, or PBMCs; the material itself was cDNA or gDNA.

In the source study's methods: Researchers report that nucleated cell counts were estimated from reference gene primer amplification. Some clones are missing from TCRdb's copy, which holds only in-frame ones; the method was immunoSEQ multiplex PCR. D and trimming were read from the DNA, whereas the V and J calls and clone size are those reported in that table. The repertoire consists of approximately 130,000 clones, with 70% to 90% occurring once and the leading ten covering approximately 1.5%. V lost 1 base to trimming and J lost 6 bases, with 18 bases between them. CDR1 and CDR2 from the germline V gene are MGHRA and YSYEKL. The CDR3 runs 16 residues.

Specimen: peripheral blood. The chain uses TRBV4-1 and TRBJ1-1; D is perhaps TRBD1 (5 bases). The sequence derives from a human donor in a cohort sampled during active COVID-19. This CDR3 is CASSQGRGQGIAEAFF. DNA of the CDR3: TGCGCCAGCAGCCAAGGTAGGGGTCAGGGCATCGCTGAAGCTTTCTTT.